The rows below give T cell receptor beta chains drawn from one sample of a study of siplizumab effects on memory and regulatory T cells. Sequencing used immunoSEQ multiplex PCR; TCRdb keeps in-frame clones, though not all of them. Of around 99,000 clones detected, 90% to 95% appear once; the ten largest clones hold around 0.75%. Source material: Tregs sorted from blood. Receptors were obtained from a human donor in good health. The CDR3 runs from the conserved cysteine through the conserved F or W. A D gene is named only where the DNA matches it firmly. Part of the rows lack a size; the others show once, few, many or a class for expanded clones.

size: .
V: TRBV2
J: TRBJ1-2
D: TRBD1
CDR3: CASRGTGGNYGYTF
DNA: TGTGCCAGCAGGGGGACAGGGGGGAACTATGGCTACACCTTC

size: .
V: TRBV27
J: TRBJ1-3
D: .
CDR3: CASSLSGAHGNTIYF
DNA: TGTGCCAGCAGTTTATCAGGGGCGCACGGAAACACCATATATTTT

size: .
V: TRBV6-6
J: TRBJ1-6
D: TRBD1
CDR3: CASSYGQDNSPLHF
DNA: TGTGCCAGCAGTTACGGACAGGACAATTCACCCCTCCACTTT

size: once
V: TRBV18
J: TRBJ2-7
D: .
CDR3: CASSLQDIGAYEQYF
DNA: TGTGCCAGCTCACTCCAGGACATCGGTGCCTACGAGCAGTACTTC

size: .
V: TRBV6-5
J: TRBJ2-1
D: TRBD2
CDR3: CASTKGGLAGREQFF
DNA: TGTGCCAGCACTAAAGGGGGACTAGCGGGCAGGGAGCAGTTCTTC

size: .
V: TRBV4-2
J: TRBJ1-2
D: .
CDR3: CASSPSLGWMVGGYTF
DNA: TGTGCCAGCAGCCCAAGCCTCGGATGGATGGTGGGCGGCTACACCTTC

size: .
V: TRBV6-5
J: TRBJ2-7
D: TRBD2
CDR3: CASSYSRLAGTEQYF
DNA: TGTGCCAGCAGTTACTCGCGGCTAGCGGGTACCGAGCAGTACTTC

size: once
V: TRBV25-1
J: TRBJ2-7
D: TRBD2
CDR3: CASSEPEAGESRHEQYF
DNA: TGTGCCAGCAGTGAACCGGAAGCGGGAGAAAGTCGCCACGAGCAGTACTTC

size: .
V: TRBV19
J: TRBJ2-3
D: .
CDR3: CASSLPGTDTQYF
DNA: TGTGCCAGTAGTCTCCCGGGGACAGATACGCAGTATTTT

size: .
V: TRBV5-5
J: TRBJ2-7
D: .
CDR3: CASSAALILYEQYF
DNA: TGTGCCAGCAGCGCGGCCCTCATACTCTACGAGCAGTACTTC

size: .
V: TRBV10-1
J: TRBJ1-2
D: .
CDR3: CASRQGGGYTF
DNA: TGCGCCAGCAGACAGGGTGGAGGCTACACCTTC

size: .
V: TRBV11-2
J: TRBJ2-5
D: .
CDR3: CASSLFFDLQETQYF
DNA: TGTGCCAGCAGCTTATTTTTTGACCTCCAAGAGACCCAGTACTTC

size: .
V: TRBV18
J: TRBJ1-4
D: .
CDR3: CASSPARPSGGEKLFF
DNA: TGTGCCAGCTCCCCGGCCCGACCCAGCGGAGGAGAAAAACTGTTTTTT

size: .
V: TRBV6-5
J: TRBJ2-6
D: .
CDR3: CASRRRGSGANVLTF
DNA: TGTGCCAGCAGACGAAGGGGCTCTGGGGCCAACGTCCTGACTTTC

size: .
V: TRBV6-6
J: TRBJ2-1
D: .
CDR3: CASSKIVTEQFF
DNA: TGTGCCAGCAGTAAAATAGTTACTGAGCAGTTCTTC

size: .
V: TRBV7-8
J: TRBJ2-5
D: .
CDR3: CASSASSLYQETQYF
DNA: TGTGCCAGCAGCGCGAGTTCATTGTACCAAGAGACCCAGTACTTC

size: .
V: TRBV5-1
J: TRBJ2-3
D: .
CDR3: CASSLWSPGDTQYF
DNA: TGCGCCAGCAGCTTGTGGAGCCCCGGGGATACGCAGTATTTT

size: .
V: TRBV5-4
J: TRBJ1-2
D: TRBD1
CDR3: CASSPINDRADTF
DNA: TGTGCCAGCAGCCCTATTAACGACAGGGCGGACACCTTC

size: .
V: TRBV2
J: TRBJ2-6
D: TRBD2
CDR3: CASSQRGAGANVLTF
DNA: TGTGCCAGCAGTCAGCGGGGGGCTGGGGCCAACGTCCTGACTTTC

size: few
V: TRBV27
J: TRBJ2-7
D: .
CDR3: CASSLRGSTTYEQYF
DNA: TGTGCCAGCAGTTTAAGAGGGTCAACCACCTACGAGCAGTACTTC

size: .
V: TRBV29-1
J: TRBJ2-5
D: .
CDR3: CSVVLLYQETQYF
DNA: TGCAGCGTTGTCTTACTCTACCAAGAGACCCAGTACTTC

size: .
V: TRBV9
J: TRBJ2-7
D: .
CDR3: CASSGGDPYEQYF
DNA: TGTGCCAGCAGCGGAGGGGACCCCTACGAGCAGTACTTC

size: .
V: TRBV7-8
J: TRBJ2-7
D: .
CDR3: CASSLVSIWGEQYF
DNA: TGTGCCAGCAGCTTAGTATCCATCTGGGGCGAGCAGTACTTC

size: .
V: TRBV19
J: TRBJ1-2
D: .
CDR3: CATATSQRGYYGYTF
DNA: TGTGCCACAGCAACCTCTCAGAGGGGCTACTATGGCTACACCTTC

size: .
V: TRBV5-4
J: TRBJ2-1
D: .
CDR3: CASSADSYYNEQFF
DNA: TGTGCCAGCAGCGCGGACAGCTACTACAATGAGCAGTTCTTC

size: .
V: TRBV2
J: TRBJ1-5
D: .
CDR3: CASSKTGVSNQPQHF
DNA: TGTGCCAGCAGTAAGACAGGAGTTAGCAATCAGCCCCAGCATTTT

size: .
V: TRBV6-6
J: TRBJ2-7
D: .
CDR3: CASSYKGGYEQYF
DNA: TGTGCCAGCAGTTACAAGGGGGGCTACGAGCAGTACTTC

size: .
V: TRBV19
J: TRBJ2-7
D: .
CDR3: CASSAGLPGKAYEQYF
DNA: TGTGCCAGTAGTGCGGGACTTCCCGGGAAGGCCTACGAGCAGTACTTC

size: once
V: TRBV5-5
J: TRBJ1-2
D: .
CDR3: CASSLGGQAVYGYTF
DNA: TGTGCCAGCAGCTTGGGGGGCCAGGCGGTCTATGGCTACACCTTC

size: .
V: TRBV25-1
J: TRBJ2-5
D: .
CDR3: CASSLGFQETQYF
DNA: TGTGCCAGCAGTTTGGGTTTCCAAGAGACCCAGTACTTC

size: few
V: TRBV27
J: TRBJ1-2
D: .
CDR3: CASSLFTGSYGYTF
DNA: TGTGCCAGCAGTTTATTCACAGGGTCCTATGGCTACACCTTC

size: .
V: TRBV18
J: TRBJ1-5
D: .
CDR3: CASSPYQLNQPQHF
DNA: TGTGCCAGCTCACCATACCAGCTTAATCAGCCCCAGCATTTT

size: .
V: TRBV5-1
J: TRBJ2-3
D: TRBD2
CDR3: CASSSNERELTDTQYF
DNA: TGCGCCAGCAGCAGTAACGAGCGGGAGTTGACAGATACGCAGTATTTT

size: .
V: TRBV6-5
J: TRBJ1-2
D: .
CDR3: CAGSPGPPPYGYTF
DNA: TGTGCCGGCAGCCCCGGACCACCCCCCTATGGCTACACCTTC

size: few
V: TRBV12-5
J: TRBJ2-1
D: .
CDR3: CASGPRGPNEQFF
DNA: TGTGCTAGTGGACCGCGGGGGCCGAATGAGCAGTTCTTC

size: .
V: TRBV5-1
J: TRBJ1-3
D: .
CDR3: CASSLDGSGNTIYF
DNA: TGCGCCAGCAGCTTGGACGGGTCTGGAAACACCATATATTTT

size: .
V: TRBV30
J: TRBJ2-7
D: TRBD1
CDR3: CAWSGQGYEQYF
DNA: TGTGCCTGGAGTGGACAGGGCTACGAGCAGTACTTC

size: .
V: TRBV5-4
J: TRBJ2-7
D: .
CDR3: CASGVRSTYEQYF
DNA: TGTGCCAGCGGGGTACGGTCGACCTACGAGCAGTACTTC

size: .
V: TRBV9
J: TRBJ2-2
D: .
CDR3: CASSVAGTGELFF
DNA: TGTGCCAGCAGCGTCGCGGGCACCGGGGAGCTGTTTTTT

size: .
V: TRBV5-6
J: TRBJ2-7
D: .
CDR3: CASSFIGAHEQYF
DNA: TGTGCCAGCAGCTTTATAGGGGCCCACGAGCAGTACTTC